The 8 T cell receptor beta chains given below trace back to one sample, sequenced in a study of blood T cell repertoires in COVID-19. Profiling relied on immunoSEQ multiplex PCR, and the TCRdb table lists in-frame clones only, not all of them. The table has about 200,000 clones, about 82% seen once. Sequenced: PBMCs or T cells enriched from blood (not recorded which). These receptors all stem from a man between 40 and 49 years old with acute COVID-19.

This sequence joins TRBV9 and TRBJ2-7; no clear D gene. Between the trimmed V and J ends, which lost 7 bases and 3 bases, there was a span of 8 bases. This CDR3 comprises 11 residues. The germline V gene has CDR1 SGDLS and CDR2 YYNGEE. Here the CDR3 DNA reads TGTGCCAGCCCCACGGGCTACGAGCAGTACTTC. Its protein is CASPTGYEQYF.

Only a few counts were recorded for this clone. The V call is TRBV5-1, the J call TRBJ1-2; 9 positions agree with TRBD1. Germline-derived CDR1 and CDR2 are SGHRS and YFSETQ. This CDR3 comprises 17 residues. The V gene end was trimmed by 2 bases and the J gene end by 4 bases; junction bases not matched to a gene: 12. Written as DNA, the CDR3 is TGCGCCAGCAGCTTATCGAATGACAGGGGGAGCGGCTATGGCTACACCTTC. This sequence encodes CASSLSNDRGSGYGYTF.

The rearrangement joins TRBV10-3 to TRBJ2-1; 16 positions match TRBD2. This CDR3 comprises 16 residues. J lost 9 bases, V lost 7 bases, and 9 bases had no gene match. CDR1 is ENHRY and CDR2 is SYGVKD in the germline V gene. CDR3 loop: CAITDSGTSGRGEQFF. The CDR3 region has the DNA TGTGCCATCACCGATTCCGGGACTAGCGGGAGGGGTGAGCAGTTCTTC.

The chain uses TRBV5-4 and TRBJ2-1, with 13 nucleotides matching TRBD2. The V gene end was trimmed by 3 bases and the J gene end by 4 bases; junction bases not matched to a gene: 13. The CDR3 runs to 19 residues. Germline-derived CDR1 and CDR2 are SGHNT and YYREEE (reference sequence). The CDR3 DNA follows: TGTGCCAGCAGCTACGGACTAGCGGGAGAATGGGCCGTATACAATGAGCAGTTCTTC. Translating gives CASSYGLAGEWAVYNEQFF.

V gene TRBV7-3 combines with J gene TRBJ2-7, with 11 bases lining up with TRBD1. Germline V gene lookup returns CDR1 SGHTA and CDR2 FQGTGA. The CDR3 consists of 14 residues. V dropped 5 bases and J dropped 6; count of bases not matched to a gene: 6. The CDR3 nucleotides read TGTGCCAGCAGCATAGGGACAGGGGGAGCCGAGCAGTACTTC. Translated: CASSIGTGGAEQYF.

The V gene is TRBV18, the J gene TRBJ2-2; a weak D match, TRBD1 (5 bases). CDR1 is KGHSH, CDR2 LQKENI, per germline. The CDR3 consists of 14 residues. V gave up 6 bases and J gave up 6 bases, with 14 bases separating them. CDR3 residues: CASSLTVLAGELFF. The CDR3 nucleotides are TGTGCCAGCTCCCTGACAGTTCTCGCCGGGGAGCTGTTTTTT.

J is TRBJ2-3 and V is TRBV27, with a weak D call TRBD1 (6 bases). The CDR3 has 15 residues. Germline V gives CDR1 MNHEY, CDR2 SMNVEV (reference sequence). V was shortened by 9 bases and J by 0 bases, with 16 bases between the two germline ends. The CDR3 loop reads CARPDRSASTDTQYF. The CDR3 DNA sequence: TGTGCCAGACCCGACAGGTCAGCTAGCACAGATACGCAGTATTTT.

The rearrangement links TRBV7-9 to TRBJ2-1; 9 bases line up with TRBD2. The CDR3 sequence is 18 residues long. V shed 3 bases, J shed 7 bases, and the junction held 16 bases outside the gene matches. Germline V gene data show CDR1 as SEHNR and CDR2 as FQNEAQ (reference sequence). The CDR3 loop is CASSFLAGFERLRNEQFF. The CDR3 DNA follows: TGTGCCAGCAGCTTTCTAGCGGGGTTTGAGAGGTTAAGGAATGAGCAGTTCTTC.